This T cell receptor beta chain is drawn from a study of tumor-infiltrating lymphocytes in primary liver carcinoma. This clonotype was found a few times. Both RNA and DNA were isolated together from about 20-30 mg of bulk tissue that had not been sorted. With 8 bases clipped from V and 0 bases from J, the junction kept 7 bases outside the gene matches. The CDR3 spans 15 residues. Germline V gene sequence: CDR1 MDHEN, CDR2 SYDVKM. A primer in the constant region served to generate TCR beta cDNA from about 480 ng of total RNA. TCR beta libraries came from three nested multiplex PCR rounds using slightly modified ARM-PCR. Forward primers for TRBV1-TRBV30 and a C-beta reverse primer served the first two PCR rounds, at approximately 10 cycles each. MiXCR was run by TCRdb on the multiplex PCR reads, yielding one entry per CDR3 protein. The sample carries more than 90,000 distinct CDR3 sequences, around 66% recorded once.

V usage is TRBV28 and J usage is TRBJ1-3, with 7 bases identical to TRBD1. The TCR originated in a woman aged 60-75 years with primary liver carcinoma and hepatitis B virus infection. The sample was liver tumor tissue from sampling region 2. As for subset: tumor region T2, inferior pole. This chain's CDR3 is CASGGWDSSGNTIYF. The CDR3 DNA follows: TGTGCCAGCGGGGGGTGGGACAGCTCTGGAAACACCATATATTTT.